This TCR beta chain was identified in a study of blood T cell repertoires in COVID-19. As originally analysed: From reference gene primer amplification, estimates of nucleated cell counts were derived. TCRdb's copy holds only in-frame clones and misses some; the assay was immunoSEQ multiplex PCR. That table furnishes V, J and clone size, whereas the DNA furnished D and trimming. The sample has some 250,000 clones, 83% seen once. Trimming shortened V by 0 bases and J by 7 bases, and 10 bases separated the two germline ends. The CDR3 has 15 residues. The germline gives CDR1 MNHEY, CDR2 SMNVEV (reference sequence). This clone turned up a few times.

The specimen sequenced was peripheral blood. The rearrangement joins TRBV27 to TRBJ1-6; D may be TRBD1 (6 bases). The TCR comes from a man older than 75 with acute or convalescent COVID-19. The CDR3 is CASSLSRGANSPLHF. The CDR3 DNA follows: TGTGCCAGCAGTTTATCGCGGGGGGCCAATTCACCCCTCCACTTT.